The clone carrying this TCR beta chain showed up many times. The data derive from a study of early T cells in non-severe SARS-CoV-2 infection. At the level of the study: With bulk RNA from unsorted whole blood as input, sequencing yielded unpaired chains.

Molecules of cDNA were individually given unique molecular identifiers that were attached to them. TCRdb independently ran MiXCR on the 5' RACE reads; one entry per CDR3 protein. The sample contains 70,000 to 75,000 distinct CDR3 sequences, approximately 14% of which appear only once. The sample comprised whole blood. This TCR was recovered from an adult who was a healthcare worker with PCR-confirmed SARS-CoV-2 infection or an uninfected control (not recorded which).

DNA for the CDR3: TGTGCCAGCAGCCTGGGGCCCCCGAACACCGGGGAGCTGTTTTTT. Residues: CASSLGPPNTGELFF. The gene calls are TRBV3-1 and TRBJ2-2, with D maybe TRBD1 (5 bases). CDR3 length: 15 residues. Germline V gene sequence: CDR1 LGHDT, CDR2 YNNKEL (reference sequence). The V end lost 4 bases, the J end lost 0 bases, and 9 bases lay between the germline ends.